This T cell receptor (beta chain) was sequenced in a study of long-term antiretroviral therapy in people with HIV. A word on this clone: What it binds is not known.

Study outcomes and limitations: Versus controls, repertoires in people with HIV had narrower CDR3 length ranges. It was not possible to obtain data on ART adherence, viral resistance or therapy changes.

The CDR3 extends over 14 amino acids. Running of the v3.0 immunoSEQ assay took place at survey level. Generated by immunoSEQ multiplex PCR, the TCRdb table keeps only in-frame clones and is missing some. Of 30,000 to 35,000 clones listed, 94% are singletons. The material was unsorted PBMCs, obtained around 5.4 years after starting antiretroviral therapy. This rearrangement joins TRBV21-1 to TRBJ2-7; the D call TRBD2 from the table was never checked on the DNA. TRBV21-1 has pseudogene status. This TCR derives from a woman in her forties or fifties with HIV. Here the CDR3 DNA reads TGTGCCAGCAGCAAAAAGCCGGAGGGTTCGGGTGAGTACTTC. Translation gives CASSKKPEGSGEYF.